This passage covers 18 T cell receptor beta chains from one sample sequenced in a study of control samples from healthy donors and cancer patients. Generated by immunoSEQ multiplex PCR, the TCRdb table keeps only in-frame clones and is missing some. The sample shows around 110,000 clones, 85% to 90% of them seen only once. Material for sequencing was PBMCs. These receptors originate from a woman aged 50 to 65 with colorectal cancer.

The genes are TRBV7-6 and TRBJ2-1, with no clear D. V lost 3 bases and J lost 0, with 18 bases in between. CDR1 and CDR2 (germline): SGHVS, FNYEAQ. There are 18 residues in the CDR3. The CDR3 nucleotides read TGTGCCAGCAGCTTCCCGGGTGTCGGCGCGAGCTCCTACAATGAGCAGTTCTTC. As protein: CASSFPGVGASSYNEQFF.

In its sample, this clone was seen once. The V and J genes are TRBV29-1 and TRBJ2-1; D assignment may be TRBD1 or TRBD2 (6 bases each). The V gene lost 6 bases and the J gene lost 8 bases, with 17 bases spanning the gap. The CDR3 is made up of 13 amino acids. CDR1 and CDR2 from the germline V gene are SQVTM and ANQGSEA. CDR3 sequence reads: CSVIRWGADEQFF. The CDR3 DNA follows: TGCAGCGTAATCAGGTGGGGGGCCGATGAGCAGTTCTTC.

The gene calls are TRBV5-1 and TRBJ1-2, with D unclear. This CDR3 is built from 13 residues. Trimming took off 4 bases at V and 3 bases at J, with 10 bases between the two ends. Germline V lookup: CDR1 SGHRS, CDR2 YFSETQ. This CDR3 reads CASSPTADYGYTF. CDR3 nucleotides: TGCGCCAGCAGCCCGACGGCCGACTATGGCTACACCTTC. Together with reference TRBV5-1 and TRBJ1-2, the CDR3 gives the full variable domain: KAGVTQTPRYLIKTRGQQVTLSCSPISGHRSVSWYQQTPGQGLQFLFEYFSETQRNKGNFPGRFSGRQFSNSRSEMNVSTLELGDSALYLCASSPTADYGYTFGSGTRLTVV.

The genes are TRBV5-1 and TRBJ2-5; 16 positions agree with TRBD2. Germline CDR1 SGHRS, CDR2 YFSETQ. V shed 4 bases and J 5 bases; nucleotides not matched to a gene: 11. CDR3 length equals 18 residues. The CDR3 reads CASSKGLAGGPSRETQYF. The CDR3 nucleotides are TGCGCCAGCAGCAAGGGACTAGCGGGAGGGCCTTCTCGCGAGACCCAGTACTTC.

The DNA of the CDR3 is TGTGCCAGCAGCTTTAGACAAGCCAGGGATACGCAGTATTTT. Translated: CASSFRQARDTQYF. J is TRBJ2-3 and V is TRBV5-5; D remains unclear. V dropped 2 bases and J dropped 6 bases, with 13 bases sitting between them. Germline V gene data show CDR1 as SGHKS and CDR2 as YYEKEE (reference sequence). The CDR3 is 14 residues long.

This chain links TRBV2 with TRBJ2-2; D gene ambiguous. The CDR3 contains 14 residues. Germline assignment: CDR1 SNHLY and CDR2 FYNNEI. V shed 6 bases and J shed 0 bases, with 8 bases lying between them. DNA for the CDR3: TGTGCCAGCAGGGTCGGACCGAACACCGGGGAGCTGTTTTTT. As protein: CASRVGPNTGELFF.

The rearrangement joins TRBV5-6 to TRBJ2-7; D is possibly TRBD2 (6 bases). Trimming pared 4 bases from V and 5 bases from J, leaving 10 bases between. This CDR3 is 12 amino acids long. From germline, CDR1 is SGHDT and CDR2 YYEEEE. As DNA, the CDR3 is TGTGCCAGCAGCCAAGGCGGGGACGAGCAGTACTTC. It specifies CASSQGGDEQYF.

The chain links TRBV9 to TRBJ1-2, with 7 bases fitting TRBD1. CDR1 and CDR2 (germline): SGDLS, YYNGEE. The CDR3 runs to 14 residues. V shed 3 bases and J 4 bases; nucleotides not matched to a gene: 6. The CDR3 DNA is TGTGCCAGCAGCGCCCGAGACAGGGCCTATGGCTACACCTTC. It is translated as CASSARDRAYGYTF. Using reference TRBV9 and TRBJ1-2 for the parts outside the CDR3, the full variable domain is DSGVTQTPKHLITATGQRVTLRCSPRSGDLSVYWYQQSLDQGLQFLIQYYNGEERAKGNILERFSAQQFPDLHSELNLSSLELGDSALYFCASSARDRAYGYTFGSGTRLTVV.

The genes are TRBV27 and TRBJ1-1, with D unclear. V lost 7 bases, J lost 4 bases, and 16 bases lay in between. The CDR3 length is 14 residues. The germline gives CDR1 MNHEY, CDR2 SMNVEV (reference sequence). The chain's CDR3 is CASTKAPGFTEAFF. Here the CDR3 DNA reads TGTGCCAGCACTAAAGCCCCAGGTTTCACTGAAGCTTTCTTT.

The rearrangement links TRBV12-3 or TRBV12-4 to TRBJ1-1, with D possibly being TRBD1 (6 bases). The germline V and J ends were trimmed by 7 bases and 0 bases, with 9 bases remaining between them. The length of the CDR3 is 13 residues. The chain's CDR3 is CASTWTVNTEAFF. In DNA, the CDR3 is TGTGCCAGCACCTGGACAGTGAACACTGAAGCTTTCTTT.

The V and J genes are TRBV28 and TRBJ1-5, with 8 bases fitting TRBD1. Losses at the gene ends were 3 bases for V and 2 bases for J; bases not matched to a gene: 3. The CDR3 runs to 15 residues. Germline V gene sequence: CDR1 MDHEN, CDR2 SYDVKM. The CDR3 sequence: CASSFGTGRNQPQHF. Here the CDR3 DNA reads TGTGCCAGCAGTTTCGGGACAGGACGCAATCAGCCCCAGCATTTT.

V and J are TRBV4-2 and TRBJ2-2; 10 bases line up with TRBD2. V lost 6 bases and J lost 1; bases outside the gene matches: 5. Germline CDR1 reads LGHNA; CDR2 reads YNFKEQ. The CDR3 totals 16 residues. CDR3 sequence: CASRGAGGLNTGELFF. The CDR3 nucleotides read TGTGCCAGCAGGGGAGCGGGAGGGCTGAACACCGGGGAGCTGTTTTTT.

The rearrangement joins TRBV21-1 to TRBJ2-7; the table's D call, TRBD1, has no DNA check behind it. TRBV21-1 is listed as a pseudogene. The CDR3 length is 14 residues. The CDR3 here is CASSNPRQDYEQYF. In nucleotides, the CDR3 is TGTGCCAGCAGCAACCCGAGACAGGATTACGAGCAGTACTTC.

This clone came up once. The CDR3 loop is CASSLSSGGAREQFF. The DNA of the CDR3 is TGTGCCAGCAGCTTGAGTAGCGGGGGGGCGCGTGAGCAGTTCTTC. The rearrangement links TRBV5-4 to TRBJ2-1; 11 positions match TRBD2. The CDR3 loop spans 15 amino acids. J lost 9 bases, V lost 1 base, and 6 bases had no gene match. CDR1 and CDR2 (germline): SGHNT, YYREEE (reference sequence).

This chain uses TRBV6-5 with TRBJ1-5; 7 positions match TRBD1. V lost 6 bases and J lost 6; bases outside the gene matches: 11. This CDR3 comprises 15 residues. Germline assignment: CDR1 MNHEY and CDR2 SVGAGI. CDR3 loop: CASRPGQAAGQPQHF. The DNA for the CDR3 is TGTGCCAGCAGACCCGGACAGGCGGCGGGTCAGCCCCAGCATTTT.

This clone occurred once. The chain uses TRBV25-1 and TRBJ2-3, with TRBD2 matching 8 bases. CDR1 and CDR2 (germline): MGHDK, SYGVNS. CDR3 length: 15 amino acids. V lost 5 bases to trimming and J lost 1 base; unmatched junction nucleotides: 5. CDR3 sequence: CASSQAGAGTDTQYF. CDR3 in DNA: TGTGCCAGCAGTCAAGCGGGGGCCGGCACAGATACGCAGTATTTT.

The V gene is TRBV6-2 or TRBV6-3, the J gene TRBJ1-2; 9 bases agree with TRBD1. This CDR3 has 14 amino acids. Germline CDR1 reads MNHEY; CDR2 reads SVGEGT. With 4 bases clipped from V and 11 bases from J, the junction kept 11 bases outside the gene matches. The CDR3 sequence: CASSSAGTGFGYTF. The CDR3 DNA follows: TGTGCCAGCAGTTCGGCCGGGACAGGGTTTGGGTACACCTTC.

The genes are TRBV10-3 and TRBJ2-5; TRBD2 might be the D (6 bases). The CDR3 length is 13 residues. Germline CDR1 and CDR2: ENHRY and SYGVKD. The CDR3 DNA reads TGTGCGACCAGGGAGGAGGGCCAAGAGACCCAGTACTTC. It specifies CATREEGQETQYF.